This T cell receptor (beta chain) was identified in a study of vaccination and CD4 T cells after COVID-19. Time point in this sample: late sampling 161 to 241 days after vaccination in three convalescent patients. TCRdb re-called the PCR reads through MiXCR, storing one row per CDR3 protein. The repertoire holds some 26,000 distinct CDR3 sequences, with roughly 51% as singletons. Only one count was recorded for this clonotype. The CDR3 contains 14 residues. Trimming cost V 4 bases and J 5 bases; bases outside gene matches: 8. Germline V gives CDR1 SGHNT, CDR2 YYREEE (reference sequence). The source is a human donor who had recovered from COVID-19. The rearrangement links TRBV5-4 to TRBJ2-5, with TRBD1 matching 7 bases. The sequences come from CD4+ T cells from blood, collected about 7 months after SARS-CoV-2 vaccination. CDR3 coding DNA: TGTGCCAGCAGCCCCCCCAGGGGGAAGGAGACCCAGTACTTC. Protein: CASSPPRGKETQYF.